In this sample, the clone carrying this TCR beta chain turned up once. This sample was taken from a study of OX40 agonist ivuxolimab in advanced cancers. The V gene lost 6 bases and the J gene lost 8 bases, with 22 bases spanning the gap. The CDR3 covers 15 residues. Germline-derived CDR1 and CDR2 are MDHEN and SYDVKM. Only in-frame clones appear in the TCRdb table, and some are missing; sequencing was by immunoSEQ multiplex PCR. The repertoire includes tens of thousands of clones, about 88% of them detected once, and approximately 2.9% sits in the top ten. The receptor was derived from an adult with an advanced solid tumor such as melanoma, head and neck, liver or kidney cancer. Source: CD4+ or CD8+ T cells sorted from blood, taken in a trial of the OX40 agonist ivuxolimab. This chain connects TRBV28 to TRBJ1-2, with D possibly TRBD1 on 6 matching bases. The CDR3 region is CASSFFTYRAPGYTF. CDR3 nucleotide sequence: TGTGCCAGCAGCTTTTTTACGTACAGGGCACCCGGCTACACCTTC.